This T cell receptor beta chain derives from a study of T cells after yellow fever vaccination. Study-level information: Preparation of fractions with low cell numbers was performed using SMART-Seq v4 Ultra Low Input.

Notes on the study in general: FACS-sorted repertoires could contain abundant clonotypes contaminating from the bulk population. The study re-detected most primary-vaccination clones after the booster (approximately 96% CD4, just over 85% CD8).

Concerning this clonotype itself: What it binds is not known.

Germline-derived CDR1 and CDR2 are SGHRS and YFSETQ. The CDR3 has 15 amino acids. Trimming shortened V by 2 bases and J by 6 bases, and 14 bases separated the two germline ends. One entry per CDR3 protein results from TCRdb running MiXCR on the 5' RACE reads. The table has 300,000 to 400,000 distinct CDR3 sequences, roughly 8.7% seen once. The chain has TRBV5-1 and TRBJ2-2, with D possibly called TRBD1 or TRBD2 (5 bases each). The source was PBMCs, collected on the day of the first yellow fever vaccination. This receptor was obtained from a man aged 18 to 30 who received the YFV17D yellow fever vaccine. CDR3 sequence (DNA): TGCGCCAGCAGCTTAGGGACGGCCGTCTCCGGGGAGCTGTTTTTT. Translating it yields CASSLGTAVSGELFF.